This T cell receptor beta chain was captured by sequencing in a study of blood T cells in healthy people across ages. Overall study: Capture by template switching was about one barcoded beta molecule per two T cells.

The study's findings and limits: Unsorted PBMC material precluded a definitive naive versus antigen-experienced comparison. Changes seen in expanded clonotypes were possibly confounded by donor CMV status left unknown.

The germline V gene has CDR1 MRHNA and CDR2 SNTAGT. Trimming cost V 0 bases and J 7 bases, with 9 bases left between them. The CDR3 consists of 13 residues. The authors ran a second PCR of roughly 7 to 11 cycles using a sample-barcoded 5' primer and a J-beta primer mix. Tagging of each cDNA molecule was performed by a template-switch adaptor with 12 random nucleotides. TCRdb independently ran MiXCR on the 5' RACE reads; one entry per CDR3 protein. The profile shows 700,000 to 1,000,000 distinct CDR3 sequences, around 45% of them singletons. A note on this clonotype: Its antigen is still unknown.

Sequenced sample: blood. The receptor was isolated from a man aged 55-75 years in good health. The chain is built from TRBV6-4 and TRBJ1-2; D is uncertain. The CDR3 DNA is TGTGCCAGCAGTGACTCGGTCAGCGGTGGCTACACCTTC. This sequence encodes CASSDSVSGGYTF.